The 14 T cell receptor beta chains listed next were all sequenced from one sample in a study of control samples from healthy donors and cancer patients. Data came from immunoSEQ multiplex PCR; TCRdb stores just in-frame clones and leaves some out. The data contain more than 95,000 clones, around 89% of them seen just once; the ten biggest clones take up 15% to 20%. The specimen was PBMCs. Receptor source: a man aged 60 to 75 with lung cancer.

This sequence joins TRBV10-2 and TRBJ2-3, with D unresolved. V lost 6 bases, J lost 0 bases, and 10 bases lay in between. CDR3 length: 14 amino acids. CDR1 WSHSY and CDR2 SAAADI come from the germline V gene. The CDR3 DNA is TGCGCCAGCAGCTCGGACGGGAGCACAGATACGCAGTATTTT. As protein: CASSSDGSTDTQYF.

V usage is TRBV2 and J usage is TRBJ2-1; D is unresolved. Germline loops: CDR1 SNHLY, CDR2 FYNNEI. Trimming removed 7 bases at V and 9 bases at J, with 10 bases between. This CDR3 has 11 residues. Here the CDR3 DNA reads TGTGCCAGCACCCAAAACTTTGAGCAGTTCTTC. Protein: CASTQNFEQFF.

The chain is built from TRBV6-1 and TRBJ1-1; D is unresolved. The CDR3 contains 9 residues. Trimming took 7 bases from V and 3 from J, leaving 0 bases between them. Per germline, CDR1 MNHNS and CDR2 SASEGT. The CDR3 bases are TGTGCCAGCAACACTGAAGCTTTCTTT. Translation: CASNTEAFF.

V gene TRBV29-1 combines with J gene TRBJ1-2; D is uncertain. Trimming stripped 7 bases from V and 8 bases from J, with 14 bases between. The germline V gene encodes CDR1 SQVTM and CDR2 ANQGSEA. CDR3 length: 11 residues. The CDR3 DNA follows: TGCAGCGGGTGGCCTGCCGGGGGCTACACCTTC. Translated, it gives CSGWPAGGYTF. Looking up the rest from reference TRBV29-1 and TRBJ1-2 gives the full variable domain: SAVISQKPSRDICQRGTSLTIQCQVDSQVTMMFWYRQQPGQSLTLIATANQGSEATYESGFVIDKFPISRPNLTFSTLTVSNMSPEDSSIYLCSGWPAGGYTFGSGTRLTVV.

The chain has TRBV7-9 and TRBJ2-7; unclear D gene. The germline V and J ends were trimmed by 2 bases and 0 bases, with 8 bases remaining between them. CDR1 is SEHNR, CDR2 FQNEAQ, per germline (reference sequence). The CDR3 is 14 amino acids. Here the CDR3 DNA reads TGTGCCAGCAGCTTAATTCCTAGCTCCTACGAGCAGTACTTC. It specifies CASSLIPSSYEQYF.

In nucleotides, the CDR3 is TGTGCCAGCAGCGTAGGAGGGTCCCCCTACGAGCAGTACTTC. It specifies CASSVGGSPYEQYF. The J gene is TRBJ2-7, the V gene TRBV9, with a weak D call TRBD2 (5 bases). Germline loops: CDR1 SGDLS, CDR2 YYNGEE. The CDR3 contains 14 residues. V lost 0 bases, J lost 2 bases, and 9 bases lay in between.

The V gene is TRBV30, the J gene TRBJ1-1; D gene uncertain. V lost 4 bases to trimming and J lost 2 bases, with 11 bases between them. The CDR3 spans 13 residues. CDR1 GTSNPN and CDR2 SVGIG come from the germline V gene (reference sequence). CDR3 sequence reads: CAWTRNLNTEAFF. CDR3 DNA sequence: TGTGCCTGGACCAGGAACCTTAACACTGAAGCTTTCTTT.

The CDR3 reads CAWSLTGTTEAFF. Here the CDR3 DNA reads TGTGCCTGGAGCCTGACAGGGACAACTGAAGCTTTCTTT. The rearrangement joins TRBV30 to TRBJ1-1, with 7 bases matching TRBD1. There are 13 residues in the CDR3. Germline values: CDR1 GTSNPN, CDR2 SVGIG (reference sequence). J was trimmed by 5 bases and V by 3 bases; bases with no gene match: 6.

This chain links TRBV15 with TRBJ2-3; D is possibly TRBD1 (6 bases). CDR3 size: 14 residues. The germline V gene encodes CDR1 LNHNV and CDR2 YYDKDF (reference sequence). Deletions cut 7 bases from V and 0 bases from J, with 11 bases between. CDR3 sequence (DNA): TGTGCCACCACCAAACAGGGCAGCACAGATACGCAGTATTTT. It yields the protein CATTKQGSTDTQYF.

The rearrangement links TRBV5-1 to TRBJ1-1; perhaps TRBD1 as D (6 bases). Germline V gene lookup returns CDR1 SGHRS and CDR2 YFSETQ. The CDR3 is 14 residues long. V shed 1 base and J shed 4 bases, with 11 bases lying between them. CDR3 loop: CASSLSYRVTEAFF. The CDR3 DNA reads as TGCGCCAGCAGCTTGTCATACAGGGTCACTGAAGCTTTCTTT.

Notes on this clone: One junction end does not reproduce the germline sequence, and a read error may be involved. This chain links TRBV25-1 with TRBJ1-6; D call uncertain. This CDR3 is built from 14 residues. Germline values: CDR1 MGHDK, CDR2 SYGVNS. In nucleotides, the CDR3 is TGTGCCAGTAGCAGGAGCTCCTATAATTTACCCCTCCACTTT. Translated, it gives CASSRSSYNLPLHF. Using reference TRBV25-1 and TRBJ1-6 for the parts outside the CDR3, the full variable domain is EADIYQTPRYLVIGTGKKITLECSQTMGHDKMYWYQQDPGMELHLIHYSYGVNSTEKGDLSSESTVSRIRTEHFPLTLESARPSHTSQYLCASSRSSYNLPLHFGNGTRLTVT.

This clone was seen a single time. This CDR3 is CSGRQEEGEAFF. The DNA of the CDR3 is TGCAGCGGTCGACAGGAAGAGGGTGAAGCTTTCTTT. The chain recombines TRBV29-1 with TRBJ1-1; a weak D match, TRBD1 (6 bases). The germline V and J ends were trimmed by 7 bases and 7 bases, with 16 bases remaining between them. There are 12 residues in the CDR3. In germline, CDR1 is SQVTM, CDR2 ANQGSEA.

This clone came up once. The chain employs TRBV6-5 and TRBJ1-1, with D unclear. The V end was cut by 6 bases, the J end by 5 bases, with 10 bases between. The CDR3 runs to 12 residues. Germline lookup yields CDR1 MNHEY and CDR2 SVGAGI. The CDR3 region has the DNA TGTGCCAGCAGCCGAGACCGTACTGAAGCTTTCTTT. This gives the protein CASSRDRTEAFF.

This chain joins TRBV11-3 and TRBJ1-6, with D unresolved. The CDR3 loop spans 16 amino acids. The V end was cut by 1 base, the J end by 6 bases, with 13 bases between. Germline values: CDR1 SGHNT, CDR2 YENEEA. Written as DNA, the CDR3 is TGTGCCAGCAGCTTAGTCGGACGTCCTTTTAATTCACCCCTCCACTTT. Translating gives CASSLVGRPFNSPLHF. Full variable domain (remainder filled in from reference TRBV11-3 and TRBJ1-6): EAGVVQSPRYKIIEKKQPVAFWCNPISGHNTLYWYLQNLGQGPELLIRYENEEAVDDSQLPKDRFSAERLKGVDSTLKIQPAELGDSAVYLCASSLVGRPFNSPLHFGNGTRLTVT.